This T cell receptor beta chain was found in a study of PD-1 blockade in classical Hodgkin lymphoma. The method was immunoSEQ multiplex PCR; TCRdb's version includes in-frame clones alone and lacks a portion of them. This sample has about 90,000 clones; nearly 90% occur once, and the top ten carry approximately 12%. On this clone: At the DNA level, this CDR3 is encoded by other sequences in the same sample as well.

Exposure to brentuximab vedotin varied, and each patient had relapsed following autologous stem cell transplantation. The CDR3 has 12 amino acids. With 1 base removed from V and 1 base from J, the gap between germline ends came to 2 bases. In germline, CDR1 is SEHNR, CDR2 FQNEAQ (reference sequence). The starting material was peripheral blood mononuclear cells (PBMCs), obtained before the second cycle of nivolumab. The genes are TRBV7-9 and TRBJ2-7; D gene ambiguous. This clonotype was obtained from a human donor with classical Hodgkin lymphoma. CDR3 in amino acids: CASSLGSYEQYF. CDR3 DNA sequence: TGTGCCAGCAGCTTAGGTTCCTACGAGCAGTACTTC.